The clone carrying this T cell receptor beta chain is medium-sized (0.01 to 0.1%) within its sample. TCRdb independently ran MiXCR on the multiplex PCR reads; one entry per CDR3 protein. The sample includes approximately 11,000 distinct CDR3 sequences, 35% to 40% seen only once; the top ten take roughly 15%. This sample is part of a study of breast tumors, draining lymph nodes, adjacent tissues. Germline V lookup: CDR1 SGHDT, CDR2 YYEEEE. The CDR3 has 15 residues. V lost 1 base to trimming and J lost 5 bases; unmatched junction nucleotides: 6. This sequence was found in a female donor with breast cancer. Some clones in this sample may be carry-over from other donors' samples. The J gene is TRBJ2-5, the V gene TRBV5-6; TRBD2 aligns across 9 bases. The specimen sequenced was breast tumor tissue. CDR3 in DNA: TGTGCCAGCAGCTTGTATGCGGGGGGGCCGGAGACCCAGTACTTC. Its translation is CASSLYAGGPETQYF. Full variable domain (remainder filled in from reference TRBV5-6 and TRBJ2-5): DAGVTQSPTHLIKTRGQQVTLRCSPKSGHDTVSWYQQALGQGPQFIFQYYEEEERQRGNFPDRFSGHQFPNYSSELNVNALLLGDSALYLCASSLYAGGPETQYFGPGTRLLVL.